One and the same sample provided the 9 T cell receptor beta chains below, sequenced in a study of shared T cell receptors in the human thymus. Method: immunoSEQ multiplex PCR; TCRdb's copy keeps in-frame clones and lacks some. The repertoire has hundreds of thousands of clones, approximately 90% of them found once; the top ten carry about 0.01%. This sample was shared with a second study, whose subject was human thymus T cells.

What was sequenced was thymocytes. The receptors derive from a boy under two years old with a congenital heart defect.

The chain uses TRBV14 and TRBJ1-1; possible D gene TRBD1, 6 bases. CDR3 length: 14 residues. Germline CDR1 reads SGHDN; CDR2 reads FVKESK. V was clipped by 8 bases and J by 0 bases, with 13 bases between them. The CDR3 region is CASGGGGMNTEAFF. The CDR3 DNA sequence: TGTGCCAGCGGGGGAGGGGGAATGAACACTGAAGCTTTCTTT.

This CDR3 is CASSDSGQLYEQYF. CDR3 bases: TGTGCCAGCAGCGACTCGGGACAGCTCTACGAGCAGTACTTC. V gene TRBV13 combines with J gene TRBJ2-5; TRBD1 aligns across 7 bases. The DNA end favors TRBJ2-7, so the J call may be wrong. This CDR3 has 14 residues. Germline CDR1 reads PRHDT; CDR2 reads FYEKMQ (reference sequence).

The chain recombines TRBV30 with TRBJ2-7; TRBD1 agrees at 8 bases. CDR3 length: 16 residues. Losses at the gene ends were 0 bases for V and 5 bases for J; bases not matched to a gene: 12. The V gene's germline CDR1 is GTSNPN and CDR2 SVGIG (reference sequence). The CDR3 reads CAWSVRGGQGTDEQYF. The CDR3 coding sequence is TGTGCCTGGAGTGTAAGAGGCGGACAGGGTACCGACGAGCAGTACTTC.

The gene calls are TRBV4-3 and TRBJ2-2; D might be TRBD2 (5 bases). Germline CDR1 LGHNA, CDR2 YSLEER. Trimming took off 2 bases at V and 6 bases at J, with 22 bases between the two ends. The CDR3 contains 18 residues. Here the CDR3 DNA reads TGCGCCAGCAGCCAACCCCTTAAGGTCGGGAAAGAGGCCGGGGAGCTGTTTTTT. Encoded protein: CASSQPLKVGKEAGELFF.

This clone was recorded once. The CDR3 DNA reads as TGTGCCAGCAGCCAAGACCCGGCGGAAGAGACCCAGTACTTC. Amino acid sequence: CASSQDPAEETQYF. The chain has TRBV7-4 and TRBJ2-5, with D uncertain. The CDR3 length is 14 residues. In germline, CDR1 is SGHVT, CDR2 SQSDAQ. V was clipped by 5 bases and J by 3 bases, with 13 bases between them.

This chain joins TRBV4-3 and TRBJ2-7; 15 nucleotides align to TRBD2. This CDR3 contains 17 residues. With 1 base clipped from V and 2 bases from J, the junction kept 3 bases outside the gene matches. CDR1 and CDR2 (germline): LGHNA, YSLEER. The CDR3, as DNA: TGCGCCAGCAGCCAAGGGACTAGCGGGGGGGGGACCTACGAGCAGTACTTC. Translated, it gives CASSQGTSGGGTYEQYF.

Notes on this clone: Within the sample, other DNA sequences also encode this same CDR3. The rearrangement links TRBV7-9 to TRBJ2-7; TRBD1 is a possible D gene (7 bases). This CDR3 contains 15 residues. V lost 0 bases, J lost 3 bases, and 12 bases lay in between. CDR1 and CDR2 (germline): SEHNR, FQNEAQ (reference sequence). CDR3 coding DNA: TGTGCCAGCAGCTTAGCGGGGCAGGGGGGCTACGAGCAGTACTTC. This gives the protein CASSLAGQGGYEQYF. Full variable domain (remainder filled in from reference TRBV7-9 and TRBJ2-7): DTGVSQNPRHKITKRGQNVTFRCDPISEHNRLYWYRQTLGQGPEFLTYFQNEAQLEKSRLLSDRFSAERPKGSFSTLEIQRTEQGDSAMYLCASSLAGQGGYEQYFGPGTRLTVT.

The CDR3 coding sequence is TGTGCCAGTAATCACCTCCCGGGACAACCTTCCGAAGCTTTCTTT. It encodes CASNHLPGQPSEAFF. This rearrangement joins TRBV19 to TRBJ1-1, with D maybe TRBD1 (6 bases). This CDR3 is built from 15 residues. Germline V gene lookup returns CDR1 LNHDA and CDR2 SQIVND (reference sequence). V was shortened by 7 bases and J by 8 bases, with 23 bases between the two germline ends.

This chain uses TRBV29-1 with TRBJ1-2; D is ambiguous. V lost 7 bases and J 2 bases, leaving 11 bases between the germline ends. Per the germline V gene, CDR1 is SQVTM and CDR2 is ANQGSEA. CDR3 length: 12 amino acids. The CDR3 DNA sequence: TGCAGCGCGAAACGGTTGAACTATGGCTACACCTTC. Protein: CSAKRLNYGYTF.